This entry is about one TCR beta chain. Its antigen is not known. This record comes from a study of identical twins. TCRdb analysed the 5' RACE reads with MiXCR anew, one entry per CDR3 protein. The table lists 200,000 to 250,000 distinct CDR3 sequences, about 12% of them singletons. General study results and limits: Excess twin sharing in beta out-of-frame sequences was weaker. These conclusions were based on statistical analysis (cross-sectional, not following the same donors).

The V gene lost 0 bases and the J gene lost 2 bases, with 11 bases spanning the gap. The germline V gene has CDR1 LGHNA and CDR2 YSLEER. The CDR3 sequence is 15 residues long. Healthy Caucasians provided all donations. These same records also appear under a second study, on yellow fever vaccine responses in identical twins. That work adds: Twins' vaccine T cell responses were reported to seem partly convergent and partly personalized.

The chain is built from TRBV4-3 and TRBJ2-7; no reliable D call. The sequencing input was memory (CD45RO+) T cells sorted from blood. This TCR came from a woman aged 18-29 years in good health. CDR3 amino acids: CASSQDLGKPYEQYF. CDR3 DNA: TGCGCCAGCAGCCAAGATCTGGGGAAACCCTACGAGCAGTACTTC.